Shown below are 27 T cell receptor beta chains from a single sample sequenced in a study of regulatory T cells in long-lasting Graves disease. HTBI primers from iRepertoire and Arm-PCR of CDR3 regions yielded the TCR beta libraries. TCRdb itself ran the multiplex PCR reads through MiXCR, one entry per CDR3 protein. The sample yields approximately 690,000 distinct CDR3 sequences, around 30% seen once. Time point specified: persistent/refractory GD, antithyroid drugs over 5 years with positive TRAb. Scientists built the TCR library using RNA that was extracted from PBMCs. Sequences were derived from peripheral blood mononuclear cells (PBMCs), sampled when the disease was refractory, from a patient treated with antithyroid drugs. These receptors originate from a female donor with Graves disease.

In this sample, this clonotype turned up a few times. This chain links TRBV6-5 with TRBJ2-2, with 8 bases lining up with TRBD2. V was pared by 2 bases and J by 5 bases, with 4 bases of the junction left unmatched. CDR1 is MNHEY and CDR2 is SVGAGI in the germline V gene. The CDR3 has 15 amino acids. DNA of the CDR3: TGTGCCAGCAGTTACGCGGGAGGCGTTACCGGGGAGCTGTTTTTT. Its protein product is CASSYAGGVTGELFF.

This clonotype was observed a few times. In DNA, the CDR3 is TGTGCCAGCAGCTTAGATCTAGCGGGAGTAAGCACCGGGGAGCTGTTTTTT. It specifies CASSLDLAGVSTGELFF. The chain combines TRBV7-2 with TRBJ2-2; 10 bases are a match to TRBD2. V was clipped by 1 base and J by 4 bases; unmatched bases: 6. Per the germline V gene, CDR1 is SGHTA and CDR2 is FQGNSA. This CDR3 region has 17 residues. The full variable domain, with the rest looked up from reference TRBV7-2 and TRBJ2-2, is GAGVSQSPSNKVTEKGKDVELRCDPISGHTALYWYRQSLGQGLEFLIYFQGNSAPDKSGLPSDRFSAERTGGSVSTLTIQRTQQEDSAVYLCASSLDLAGVSTGELFFGEGSRLTVL.

This clonotype has more than one count but fewer than ten. The genes are TRBV13 and TRBJ1-6; the match to TRBD1 covers 9 bases. The CDR3 has 18 amino acids. CDR1 and CDR2 (germline): PRHDT, FYEKMQ (reference sequence). The J segment lost 7 bases and the V segment lost 5 bases, leaving 15 bases of the junction unmatched. The CDR3, as DNA: TGTGCCAGCAGCCCACAAGACCCCGGGACAGGGAAAAATTCACCCCTCCACTTT. Amino acid sequence: CASSPQDPGTGKNSPLHF.

This clonotype has only a few counts. The chain joins TRBV3-1 to TRBJ1-2; D is ambiguous. Germline V CDR1 and CDR2: LGHDT, YNNKEL (reference sequence). V dropped 0 bases and J dropped 7 bases, with 12 bases sitting between them. The CDR3 totals 14 residues. The CDR3, as DNA: TGTGCCAGCAGCCAAGATACGGCAGGACGTGGCTACACCTTC. Translating it yields CASSQDTAGRGYTF. The full variable domain, completed using reference TRBV3-1 and TRBJ1-2, is DTAVSQTPKYLVTQMGNDKSIKCEQNLGHDTMYWYKQDSKKFLKIMFSYNNKELIINETVPNRFSPKSPDKAHLNLHINSLELGDSAVYFCASSQDTAGRGYTFGSGTRLTVV.

V and J are TRBV18 and TRBJ2-5, with 10 bases identical to TRBD2. Germline V gene lookup returns CDR1 KGHSH and CDR2 LQKENI. This CDR3 comprises 16 residues. Trimming took 1 base from V and 5 from J; bases not matched to a gene: 7. The CDR3, as DNA: TGTGCCAGCTCACCACTACCTAGCGGGAGTCTTGAGACCCAGTACTTC. It specifies CASSPLPSGSLETQYF.

J is TRBJ2-7 and V is TRBV7-9, with TRBD1 identical over 10 bases. V was pared by 3 bases and J by 3 bases, with 8 bases of the junction left unmatched. The CDR3 runs to 16 residues. The germline V gene encodes CDR1 SEHNR and CDR2 FQNEAQ (reference sequence). The chain's CDR3 is CASSLSGTGANYEQYF. The CDR3 DNA reads as TGTGCCAGCAGCTTGAGCGGGACAGGGGCCAACTACGAGCAGTACTTC.

This clonotype was seen only a few times. The rearrangement uses TRBV20-1 and TRBJ1-2; D might be TRBD1 (5 bases). Germline V CDR1 and CDR2: DFQATT, SNEGSKA (reference sequence). V was cut by 2 bases and J by 6 bases, with 10 bases left in between. The CDR3 is 12 amino acids. The CDR3 bases are TGCAGTGCTAGACGGGGGAGGAATGGCTACACCTTC. It translates to CSARRGRNGYTF.

This chain joins TRBV11-2 and TRBJ2-7; weak D call: TRBD1 (6 bases). The CDR3 loop spans 12 amino acids. The V gene's germline CDR1 is SGHAT and CDR2 FQNNGV. V was cut by 5 bases and J by 5 bases, with 10 bases left in between. Written as DNA, the CDR3 is TGTGCCAGCAGCCCACACAGGGACGAGCAGTACTTC. As protein: CASSPHRDEQYF.

The chain employs TRBV28 and TRBJ1-6; D is perhaps TRBD1 (6 bases). This CDR3 is built from 14 residues. V was cut by 5 bases and J by 10 bases, with 15 bases left in between. Germline CDR1 is MDHEN and CDR2 is SYDVKM. CDR3: CASSARGGGSPLHF. The CDR3 DNA reads as TGTGCCAGCAGTGCGAGGGGGGGCGGCTCACCCCTCCACTTT.

V usage is TRBV11-2 and J usage is TRBJ1-5; 8 positions match TRBD1. J gave up 8 bases and V 3 bases, and 6 bases lay outside the gene matches. CDR1 is SGHAT, CDR2 FQNNGV, per germline. The CDR3 contains 14 residues. CDR3 sequence: CASSFDRGKEPQHF. DNA of the CDR3: TGTGCCAGCAGCTTCGACAGGGGAAAGGAGCCCCAGCATTTT.

This clonotype showed up just a few times. This rearrangement joins TRBV6-1 to TRBJ2-7; 13 nucleotides line up with TRBD2. The germline CDR1 and CDR2 sequences are MNHNS and SASEGT. This CDR3 spans 15 amino acids. V lost 6 bases to trimming and J lost 4 bases; unmatched junction nucleotides: 6. The CDR3 loop reads CASSILAGGLYEQYF. In nucleotides, the CDR3 is TGTGCCAGCAGCATACTAGCGGGAGGGCTGTACGAGCAGTACTTC.

The count of this clonotype is one. The chain carries TRBV5-1 and TRBJ2-3; no clear D gene. From germline, CDR1 is SGHRS and CDR2 YFSETQ. The CDR3 is made up of 14 amino acids. The V gene lost 5 bases and the J gene lost 0 bases, with 10 bases spanning the gap. In nucleotides, the CDR3 is TGCGCCAGCAGTCGCTCATCTAGCACAGATACGCAGTATTTT. Translation: CASSRSSSTDTQYF. Combining the CDR3 with reference TRBV5-1 and TRBJ2-3 gives the whole variable domain KAGVTQTPRYLIKTRGQQVTLSCSPISGHRSVSWYQQTPGQGLQFLFEYFSETQRNKGNFPGRFSGRQFSNSRSEMNVSTLELGDSALYLCASSRSSSTDTQYFGPGTRLTVL.

About this clonotype itself: This could be a read error, since a much larger clone is one nucleotide away. The chain is built from TRBV6-1 and TRBJ1-1, with TRBD1 matching 10 bases. The CDR3 runs 16 residues. CDR1 and CDR2 from the germline V gene are MNHNS and SASEGT. CDR3 bases: TGTGCCAGCAGTCTTAGACAGGGGGCTCTGAACACTGAAGCTCTCTTT. Translated: CASSLRQGALNTEALF.

This clonotype was picked up many times. V gene TRBV2 combines with J gene TRBJ2-7; the match to TRBD1 covers 8 bases. The germline V gene has CDR1 SNHLY and CDR2 FYNNEI. There are 14 residues in the CDR3. Germline trimming cut 3 bases from V and 7 bases from J; bases unmatched to any gene: 8. For the CDR3, the DNA is TGTGCCAGCAGTGATCAGGGGGCTGTAGATGAGCAGTACTTC. The encoded protein is CASSDQGAVDEQYF.

This chain joins TRBV12-3 or TRBV12-4 and TRBJ1-2, with 7 bases that match TRBD1. The V and J ends lost 3 bases and 0 bases, in that order; junction bases with no gene match: 16. This CDR3 contains 19 residues. CDR3 sequence (DNA): TGTGCCAGCAGTTTCGGGTATCGAGCAGGGGGACCAACTAACTATGGCTACACCTTC. Translated: CASSFGYRAGGPTNYGYTF.

The rearrangement joins TRBV6-1 to TRBJ1-2; 10 nucleotides agree with TRBD1. This CDR3 comprises 14 residues. The trim removed 5 bases at V and 8 bases at J, leaving 8 bases unmatched. Germline CDR1 MNHNS, CDR2 SASEGT. This CDR3 reads CASSLGQGVRGYTF. CDR3 coding DNA: TGTGCCAGCAGTCTAGGACAGGGGGTCCGGGGCTACACCTTC.

This chain connects TRBV29-1 to TRBJ2-2; 12 nucleotides match TRBD2. The CDR3 length is 14 residues. Germline CDR1 is SQVTM and CDR2 is ANQGSEA. V gave up 7 bases and J gave up 5 bases; unmatched junction bases: 5. The CDR3 coding sequence is TGCAGCGGCGTGACTAGCGGGAGTACCGGGGAGCTGTTTTTT. Translated: CSGVTSGSTGELFF.

The gene calls are TRBV7-9 and TRBJ1-6; TRBD1 matches at 8 bases. CDR3 length: 16 residues. Trimming removed 1 base from V and 7 bases from J; junction bases left unmatched: 6. CDR1 SEHNR and CDR2 FQNEAQ come from the germline V gene (reference sequence). In DNA form, the CDR3 reads TGTGCCAGCAGCTTAGATATACAGGGGGTGAATTCACCCCTCCACTTT. Amino acids: CASSLDIQGVNSPLHF.

There are a few counts of this clonotype. The rearrangement uses TRBV3-1 and TRBJ2-7, with 7 bases identical to TRBD1. V trimming: 6 bases; J trimming: 3 bases; junction bases outside the gene matches: 5. This CDR3 is built from 13 residues. Germline V CDR1 and CDR2: LGHDT, YNNKEL (reference sequence). CDR3 DNA: TGTGCCAGCAGGGGCACAGGGGTCTACGAGCAGTACTTC. Residues: CASRGTGVYEQYF.

The rearrangement links TRBV20-1 to TRBJ2-1, with D possibly being TRBD1 or TRBD2 (5 bases each). The length of the CDR3 is 13 residues. The germline CDR1 and CDR2 sequences are DFQATT and SNEGSKA (reference sequence). Written as DNA, the CDR3 is TGCAATGCAGAACAGGACTTCCCTATGGGGCAGTTCTTC. This gives the protein CNAEQDFPMGQFF.

This chain links TRBV13 with TRBJ2-7, with a tentative D call TRBD2 (6 bases). This CDR3 has 16 residues. Trimming took off 0 bases at V and 0 bases at J, with 12 bases between the two ends. Germline V CDR1 and CDR2: PRHDT, FYEKMQ (reference sequence). CDR3 in DNA: TGTGCCAGCAGCTTAGGGATGCTAGCGAGCTCCTACGAGCAGTACTTC. Translation gives CASSLGMLASSYEQYF.

The chain combines TRBV20-1 with TRBJ1-4; TRBD1 aligns across 9 bases. This CDR3 contains 13 residues. Germline CDR1 reads DFQATT; CDR2 reads SNEGSKA (reference sequence). After removal of 4 bases from V and 5 bases from J, the junction contained 2 bases not matched to a gene. The chain's CDR3 is CSAKGTGNEKLFF. The CDR3 coding sequence is TGCAGTGCTAAAGGGACAGGGAATGAAAAACTGTTTTTT.

The table lists this clonotype with many counts. The J gene is TRBJ1-4, the V gene TRBV12-3 or TRBV12-4; the D is unclear. The CDR3 length is 13 residues. V lost 1 base and J 11 bases, leaving 11 bases between the germline ends. This chain's CDR3 is CASSLGREDKLFF. In nucleotides, the CDR3 is TGTGCCAGCAGTTTAGGACGGGAAGATAAACTGTTTTTT.

This clonotype was seen at least ten times. The CDR3, as DNA: TGTGCCAGCAGGCTAACCGGGCAAGGCCACGAGCAGTACTTC. It encodes CASRLTGQGHEQYF. The rearrangement links TRBV6-1 to TRBJ2-7, with unresolved D. Deletions cut 6 bases from V and 5 bases from J, with 17 bases between. The CDR3 has 14 residues. Germline CDR1 reads MNHNS; CDR2 reads SASEGT.

This clonotype has ten or more counts. V usage is TRBV6-1 and J usage is TRBJ1-1; 7 bases line up with TRBD1. V lost 6 bases, J lost 3 bases, and 7 bases stayed unmatched. CDR3 length: 14 amino acids. Germline values: CDR1 MNHNS, CDR2 SASEGT. This CDR3 reads CASRARGEDTEAFF. CDR3 in DNA: TGTGCCAGCAGGGCCAGGGGGGAGGACACTGAAGCTTTCTTT.

This clonotype was recorded a few times. The chain links TRBV30 to TRBJ1-2; 11 bases map to TRBD1. Germline V gene lookup returns CDR1 GTSNPN and CDR2 SVGIG (reference sequence). Unmatched junction bases numbered 8, after V lost 0 bases and J lost 8 bases. CDR3 length: 15 residues. The CDR3 DNA follows: TGTGCCTGGAGTGTACCCCCGGACAGGGGGCGAGGCTACACCTTC. Its translation: CAWSVPPDRGRGYTF.

The V call is TRBV6-1, the J call TRBJ1-1; maybe TRBD1 (5 bases). V lost 6 bases, J lost 7 bases, and 18 bases lay in between. The CDR3 runs 14 residues. CDR1 MNHNS and CDR2 SASEGT come from the germline V gene. The CDR3 coding sequence is TGTGCCAGCAGCCACGGCGGGGCGAGACTTGAAGCTTTCTTT. Protein product: CASSHGGARLEAFF.